This paragraph reports one T cell receptor beta chain. Its target is unknown. Using its own MiXCR run on the 5' RACE reads, TCRdb lists one record per CDR3 protein. The sample consists of 650,000 to 750,000 distinct CDR3 sequences, 20% to 25% of them appearing once. This sample was taken from a study of identical twins. Study-level points and caveats: For out-of-frame beta sequences, excess twin sharing was weaker. Some out-of-frame alpha sequences were shared by twins, and these showed excess low generation probability.

Germline assignment: CDR1 SGHTA and CDR2 FQGNSA. The length of the CDR3 is 16 residues. Trimming shortened V by 5 bases and J by 5 bases, and 20 bases separated the two germline ends. The same specimen was also included in a second study, on T cells expressing NK-cell markers. That report adds: Seven HCMV-seropositive donors and one seronegative donor made up the eight sequenced donors.

The chain joins TRBV7-2 to TRBJ2-3; the D call may be TRBD1 or TRBD2 (5 bases each). The clonotype originates from a woman younger than 35 in good health. Sequences were obtained from PBMCs. The CDR3 protein is CASSPSSVLRGDTQYF. The CDR3 DNA follows: TGTGCCAGCAGCCCATCCTCGGTCCTGAGGGGAGATACGCAGTATTTT.